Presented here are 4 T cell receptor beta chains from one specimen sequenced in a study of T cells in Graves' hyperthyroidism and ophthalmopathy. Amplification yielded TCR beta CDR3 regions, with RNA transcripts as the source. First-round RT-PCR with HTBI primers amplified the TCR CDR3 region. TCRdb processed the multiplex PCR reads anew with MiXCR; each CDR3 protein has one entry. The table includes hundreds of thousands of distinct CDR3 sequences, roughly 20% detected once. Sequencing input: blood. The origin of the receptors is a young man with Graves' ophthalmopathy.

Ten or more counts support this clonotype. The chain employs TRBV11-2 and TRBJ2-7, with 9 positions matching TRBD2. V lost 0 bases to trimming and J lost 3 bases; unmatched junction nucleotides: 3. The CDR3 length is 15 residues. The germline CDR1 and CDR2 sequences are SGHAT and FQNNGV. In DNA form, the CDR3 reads TGTGCCAGCAGCTTAGAGATTAGCGGGAGCTACGAGCAGTACTTC. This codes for CASSLEISGSYEQYF.

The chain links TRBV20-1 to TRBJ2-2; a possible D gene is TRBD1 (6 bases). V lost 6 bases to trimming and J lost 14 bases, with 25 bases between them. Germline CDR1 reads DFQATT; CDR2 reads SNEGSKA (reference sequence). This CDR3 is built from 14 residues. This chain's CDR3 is CSAVLPGRLGGLFF. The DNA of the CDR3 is TGCAGTGCCGTACTACCGGGACGCCTAGGGGGACTGTTTTTT.

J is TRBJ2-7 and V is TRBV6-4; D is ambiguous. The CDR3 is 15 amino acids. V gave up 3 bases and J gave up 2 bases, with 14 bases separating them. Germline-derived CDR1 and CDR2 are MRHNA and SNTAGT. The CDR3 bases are TGTGCCAGCAGTGAACGTGACATCCCGACCTACGAGCAGTACTTC. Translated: CASSERDIPTYEQYF.

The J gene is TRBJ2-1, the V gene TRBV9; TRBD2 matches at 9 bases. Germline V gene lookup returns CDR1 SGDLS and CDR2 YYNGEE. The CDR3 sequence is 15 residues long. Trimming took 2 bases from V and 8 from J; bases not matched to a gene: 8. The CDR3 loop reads CASSVGLAEGDEQFF. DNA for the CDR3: TGTGCCAGCAGCGTGGGACTAGCTGAGGGGGATGAGCAGTTCTTC.